What follows describes a single T cell receptor (beta chain). Its antigen is as yet unknown. Germline V gene sequence: CDR1 SGDLS, CDR2 YYNGEE. The ends were cut back, 4 bases at V and 5 bases at J, with 22 bases in the middle. CDR3 length equals 17 residues. The entry originates in a study of T-cell memory formation after mild COVID-19. Study as a whole: TCR clusters showed largely donor specificity.

General observations from the study: Largely, contracting CD4+ clones fell within CM and EM, and contracting CD8+ clones within EMRA.

TCRdb fed the 5' RACE reads into MiXCR, producing one record per CDR3 protein. Seen here are 400,000 to 450,000 distinct CDR3 sequences, 15% to 20% observed once, and the top ten hold around a fifth. The sequence derives from a man aged 18 to 29 who had mild COVID-19 (a few samples of this study predate the infection). Cell type and time point are not known. The rearrangement links TRBV9 to TRBJ2-1; possible D gene TRBD2, 5 bases. The sequenced material came from PBMCs or a T cell subset sorted from them (not recorded which). This CDR3 reads CASSQEVQDWRHNEQFF. DNA for the CDR3: TGTGCCAGCAGCCAAGAGGTTCAGGACTGGAGACACAATGAGCAGTTCTTC. The variable domain in full, completed from reference TRBV9 and TRBJ2-1, reads DSGVTQTPKHLITATGQRVTLRCSPRSGDLSVYWYQQSLDQGLQFLIQYYNGEERAKGNILERFSAQQFPDLHSELNLSSLELGDSALYFCASSQEVQDWRHNEQFFGPGTRLTVL.